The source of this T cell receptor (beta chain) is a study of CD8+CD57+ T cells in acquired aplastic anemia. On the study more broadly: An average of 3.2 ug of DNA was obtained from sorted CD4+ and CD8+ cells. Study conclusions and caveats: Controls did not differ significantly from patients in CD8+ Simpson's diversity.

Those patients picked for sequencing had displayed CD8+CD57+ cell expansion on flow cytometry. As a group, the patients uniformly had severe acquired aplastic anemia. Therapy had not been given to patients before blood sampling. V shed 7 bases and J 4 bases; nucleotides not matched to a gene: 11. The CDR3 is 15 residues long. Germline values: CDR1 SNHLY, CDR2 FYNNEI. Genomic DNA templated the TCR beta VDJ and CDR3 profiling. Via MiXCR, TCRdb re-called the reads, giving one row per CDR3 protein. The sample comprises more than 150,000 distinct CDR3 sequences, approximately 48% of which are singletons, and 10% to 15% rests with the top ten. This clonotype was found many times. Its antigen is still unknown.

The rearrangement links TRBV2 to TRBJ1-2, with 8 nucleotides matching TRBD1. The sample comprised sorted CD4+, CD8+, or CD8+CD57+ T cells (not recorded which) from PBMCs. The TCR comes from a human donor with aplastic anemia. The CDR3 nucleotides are TGTGCCAGCATTAAAACGGGACAGGATCGCTATGGCTACACCTTC. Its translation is CASIKTGQDRYGYTF.